Given below is one T cell receptor (beta chain) in context. The antigen is undetermined. The data derive from a study of cytomegalovirus exposure and HLA in healthy donors. Whole-study findings and limits: The study put roughly 160 TCR beta chains on its list as cytomegalovirus-associated. The presence/absence work took it that sequencing depth was about the same across donors. Specificity of three CMV-associated chains for CMV antigens was verified in vitro. Productive status was seen about 90% or about 30% of the time for most TCR beta V segments in an earlier analysis.

60 Vbeta and 13 Jbeta primers were used in PCR. The data were produced by immunoSEQ multiplex PCR, yet TCRdb's version contains in-frame clones alone and is incomplete. The sample includes about 35,000 clones, 80% of them seen just once. In germline, CDR1 is SGHVS, CDR2 FQNEAQ. The V and J ends lost 3 bases and 3 bases respectively, with 13 bases between them. There are 15 residues in the CDR3. This clonotype originated in a male donor in good health and CMV-seronegative. The J gene is TRBJ2-3, the V gene TRBV7-8; D is unclear. The sample taken for sequencing was PBMCs. The CDR3 reads CASSFTHSRTDTQYF. The CDR3 bases are TGTGCCAGCAGCTTTACGCATTCTCGGACAGATACGCAGTATTTT.